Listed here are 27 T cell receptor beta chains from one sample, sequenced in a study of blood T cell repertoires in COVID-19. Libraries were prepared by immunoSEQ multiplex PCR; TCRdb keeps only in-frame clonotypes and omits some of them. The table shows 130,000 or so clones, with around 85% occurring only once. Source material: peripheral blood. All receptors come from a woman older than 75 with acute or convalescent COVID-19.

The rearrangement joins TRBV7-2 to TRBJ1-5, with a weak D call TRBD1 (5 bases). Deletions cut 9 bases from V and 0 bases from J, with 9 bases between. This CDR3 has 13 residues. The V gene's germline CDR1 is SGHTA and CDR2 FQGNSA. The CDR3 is CASGADSNQPQHF. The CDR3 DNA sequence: TGTGCCAGTGGGGCCGATAGCAATCAGCCCCAGCATTTT.

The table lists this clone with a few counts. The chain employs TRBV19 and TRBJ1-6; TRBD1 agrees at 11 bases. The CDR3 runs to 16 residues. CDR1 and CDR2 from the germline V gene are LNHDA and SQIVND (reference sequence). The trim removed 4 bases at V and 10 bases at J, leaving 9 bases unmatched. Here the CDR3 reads CASSTTRTGGGSPLHF. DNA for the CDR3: TGTGCCAGTAGTACCACTCGGACAGGGGGCGGATCACCCCTCCACTTT.

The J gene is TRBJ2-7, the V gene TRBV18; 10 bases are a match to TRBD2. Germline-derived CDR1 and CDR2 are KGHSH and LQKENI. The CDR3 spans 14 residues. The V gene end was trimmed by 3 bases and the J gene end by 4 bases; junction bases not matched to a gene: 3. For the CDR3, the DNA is TGTGCCAGCTCACCTAGCGGGGGGTGGTACGAGCAGTACTTC. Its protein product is CASSPSGGWYEQYF.

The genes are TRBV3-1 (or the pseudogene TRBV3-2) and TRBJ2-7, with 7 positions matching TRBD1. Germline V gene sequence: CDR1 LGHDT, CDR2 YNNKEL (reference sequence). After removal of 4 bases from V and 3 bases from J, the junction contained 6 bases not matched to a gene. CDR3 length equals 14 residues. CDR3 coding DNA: TGTGCCAGCAGCCCGAGGGGGCTCGGCTACGAGCAGTACTTC. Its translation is CASSPRGLGYEQYF.

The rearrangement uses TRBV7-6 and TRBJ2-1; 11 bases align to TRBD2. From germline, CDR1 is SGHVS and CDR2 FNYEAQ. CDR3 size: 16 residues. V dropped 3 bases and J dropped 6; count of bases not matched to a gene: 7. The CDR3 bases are TGTGCCAGCAGCTTGGGGATAGCGGGAGGGGGCAATGAGCAGTTCTTC. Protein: CASSLGIAGGGNEQFF. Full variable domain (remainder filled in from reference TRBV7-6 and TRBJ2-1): GAGVSQSPRYKVTKRGQDVALRCDPISGHVSLYWYRQALGQGPEFLTYFNYEAQQDKSGLPNDRFSAERPEGSISTLTIQRTEQRDSAMYRCASSLGIAGGGNEQFFGPGTRLTVL.

CDR3 amino acids: CASSGGQIGYGYTF. CDR3 bases: TGCGCCAGCAGCGGCGGACAGATTGGCTATGGCTACACCTTC. The rearrangement links TRBV4-3 to TRBJ1-2, with D perhaps TRBD1 (6 bases). The CDR3 contains 14 residues. Per germline, CDR1 LGHNA and CDR2 YSLEER. With 5 bases removed from V and 4 bases from J, the gap between germline ends came to 14 bases.

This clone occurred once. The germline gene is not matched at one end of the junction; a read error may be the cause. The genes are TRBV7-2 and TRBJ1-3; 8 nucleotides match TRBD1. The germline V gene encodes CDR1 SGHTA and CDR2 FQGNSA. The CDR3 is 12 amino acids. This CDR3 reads CASSVPPDRVHF. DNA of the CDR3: TGTGCCAGCAGCGTTCCTCCGGACAGGGTTCATTTT.

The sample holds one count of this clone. The DNA of the CDR3 is TGCGCCAGCAGCCAAATCCGGGACAGGGTCTACGAGCAGTACTTC. Protein product: CASSQIRDRVYEQYF. The chain has TRBV4-3 and TRBJ2-7; 9 nucleotides line up with TRBD1. Germline V CDR1 and CDR2: LGHNA, YSLEER. The CDR3 has 15 residues. The V segment lost 2 bases and the J segment 3 bases; nucleotides outside the gene matches: 5.

The CDR3 DNA is TGTGCCAGCAGCTTCGGGACTGTCAATGAGCAGTTCTTC. This codes for CASSFGTVNEQFF. The V gene is TRBV11-3, the J gene TRBJ2-1, with D perhaps matching TRBD2 (6 bases). Trimming removed 3 bases from V and 6 bases from J, with 9 bases in between. The CDR3 covers 13 residues. CDR1 SGHNT and CDR2 YENEEA come from the germline V gene.

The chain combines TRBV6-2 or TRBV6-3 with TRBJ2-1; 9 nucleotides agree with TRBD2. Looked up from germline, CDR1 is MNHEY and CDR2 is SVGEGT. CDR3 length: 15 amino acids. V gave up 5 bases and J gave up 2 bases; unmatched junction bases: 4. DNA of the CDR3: TGTGCCAGCAGTCGACTAGCGGTGGCCTACAATGAGCAGTTCTTC. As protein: CASSRLAVAYNEQFF.

CDR3 region: CASSRGQGGTEAFF. CDR3 nucleotides: TGCGCCAGCAGCCGAGGACAGGGGGGGACTGAAGCTTTCTTT. The chain recombines TRBV4-3 with TRBJ1-1; 10 bases agree with TRBD1. V lost 4 bases to trimming and J lost 5 bases; unmatched junction nucleotides: 4. Germline-derived CDR1 and CDR2 are LGHNA and YSLEER. CDR3 length: 14 residues.

Here the CDR3 reads CASSGLGASGFRIYEQYF. The DNA of the CDR3 is TGTGCCAGCAGCGGACTTGGTGCGTCGGGGTTCAGAATCTACGAGCAGTACTTC. V and J are TRBV5-8 and TRBJ2-7; possibly TRBD2 for D (5 bases). CDR1 is SGHTS, CDR2 YDEGEE, per germline. The CDR3 runs 18 residues. Trimming cost V 4 bases and J 3 bases, with 26 bases left between them.

The CDR3 spells CASSLGAGTSIRNEQFF. DNA of the CDR3: TGTGCCAGCAGCTTAGGAGCCGGGACTAGCATCCGGAATGAGCAGTTCTTC. The chain combines TRBV7-2 with TRBJ2-1; 9 bases agree with TRBD2. Germline CDR1 SGHTA, CDR2 FQGNSA. J was trimmed by 7 bases and V by 1 base; bases with no gene match: 11. This CDR3 comprises 17 residues.

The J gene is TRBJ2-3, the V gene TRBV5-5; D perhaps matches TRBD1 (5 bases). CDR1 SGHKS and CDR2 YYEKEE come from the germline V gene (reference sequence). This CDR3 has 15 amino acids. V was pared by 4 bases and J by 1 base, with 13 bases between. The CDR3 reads CASSRDSAGTDTQYF. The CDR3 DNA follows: TGTGCCAGCAGCCGTGACAGTGCCGGCACAGATACGCAGTATTTT.

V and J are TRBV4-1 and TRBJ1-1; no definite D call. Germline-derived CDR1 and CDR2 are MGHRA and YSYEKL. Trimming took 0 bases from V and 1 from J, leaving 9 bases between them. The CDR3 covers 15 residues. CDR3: CASSQDGRKNTEAFF. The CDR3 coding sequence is TGCGCCAGCAGCCAAGATGGGCGTAAGAACACTGAAGCTTTCTTT.

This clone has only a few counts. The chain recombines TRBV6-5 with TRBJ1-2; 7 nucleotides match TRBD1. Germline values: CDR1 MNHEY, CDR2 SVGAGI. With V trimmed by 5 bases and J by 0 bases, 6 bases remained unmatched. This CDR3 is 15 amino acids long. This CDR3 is CASSIGDSTNYGYTF. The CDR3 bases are TGTGCCAGCAGTATCGGGGACAGCACTAACTATGGCTACACCTTC.

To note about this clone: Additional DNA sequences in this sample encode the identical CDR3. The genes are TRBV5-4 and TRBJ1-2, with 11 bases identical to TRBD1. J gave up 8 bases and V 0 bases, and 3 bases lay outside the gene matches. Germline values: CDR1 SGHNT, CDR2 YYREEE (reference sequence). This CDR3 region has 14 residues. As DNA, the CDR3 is TGTGCCAGCAGCTTGGGGGGACAGGGGGGGGGCTACACCTTC. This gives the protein CASSLGGQGGGYTF.

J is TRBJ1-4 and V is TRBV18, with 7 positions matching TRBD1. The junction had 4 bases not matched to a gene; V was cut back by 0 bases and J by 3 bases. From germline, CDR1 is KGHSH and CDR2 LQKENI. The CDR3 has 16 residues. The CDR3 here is CASSPPVGQPNEKLFF. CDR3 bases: TGTGCCAGCTCACCACCGGTGGGACAGCCTAATGAAAAACTGTTTTTT.

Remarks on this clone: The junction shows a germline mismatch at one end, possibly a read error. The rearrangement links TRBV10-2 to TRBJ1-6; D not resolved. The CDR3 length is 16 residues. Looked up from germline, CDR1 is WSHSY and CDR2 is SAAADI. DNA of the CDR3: TGCGCCAGCACCCCCCCGGGAAGGGTAAATAATTCGCCCCTCCACTTT. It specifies CASTPPGRVNNSPLHF.

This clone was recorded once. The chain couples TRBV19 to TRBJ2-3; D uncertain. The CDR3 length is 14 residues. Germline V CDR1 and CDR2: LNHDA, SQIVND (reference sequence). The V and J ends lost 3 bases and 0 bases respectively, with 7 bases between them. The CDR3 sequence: CASSIDSSTDTQYF. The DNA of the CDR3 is TGTGCCAGTAGTATCGATAGCAGCACAGATACGCAGTATTTT.

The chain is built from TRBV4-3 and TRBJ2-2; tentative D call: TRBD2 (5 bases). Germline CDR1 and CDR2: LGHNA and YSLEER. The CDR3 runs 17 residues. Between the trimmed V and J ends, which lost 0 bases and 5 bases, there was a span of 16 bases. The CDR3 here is CASSQDGPDTRTGELFF. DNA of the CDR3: TGCGCCAGCAGCCAAGATGGACCAGATACTAGGACCGGGGAGCTGTTTTTT.

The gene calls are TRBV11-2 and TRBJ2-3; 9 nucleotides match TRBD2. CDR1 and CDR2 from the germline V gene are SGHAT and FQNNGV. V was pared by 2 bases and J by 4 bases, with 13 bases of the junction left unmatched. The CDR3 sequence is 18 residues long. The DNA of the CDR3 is TGTGCCAGCAGCTTAACCGCTAGCGGGACGACTCTAGCAGATACGCAGTATTTT. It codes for CASSLTASGTTLADTQYF. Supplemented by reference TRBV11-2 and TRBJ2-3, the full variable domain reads EAGVAQSPRYKIIEKRQSVAFWCNPISGHATLYWYQQILGQGPKLLIQFQNNGVVDDSQLPKDRFSAERLKGVDSTLKIQPAKLEDSAVYLCASSLTASGTTLADTQYFGPGTRLTVL.

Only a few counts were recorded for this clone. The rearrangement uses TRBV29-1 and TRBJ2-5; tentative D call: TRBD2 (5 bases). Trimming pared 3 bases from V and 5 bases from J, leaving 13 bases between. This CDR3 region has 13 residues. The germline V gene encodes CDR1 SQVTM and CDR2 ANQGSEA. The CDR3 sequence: CSVEVSSWETQYF. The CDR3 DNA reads TGCAGCGTTGAGGTGTCTAGCTGGGAGACCCAGTACTTC.

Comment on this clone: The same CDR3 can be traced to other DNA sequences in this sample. The CDR3 coding sequence is TGTGCCAGCAGTCGGGACAGGTATGGCTACACCTTC. This gives the protein CASSRDRYGYTF. V gene TRBV2 combines with J gene TRBJ1-2; 8 nucleotides agree with TRBD1. Losses at the gene ends were 5 bases for V and 5 bases for J; bases not matched to a gene: 1. CDR3 length: 12 residues. Germline CDR1 and CDR2: SNHLY and FYNNEI.

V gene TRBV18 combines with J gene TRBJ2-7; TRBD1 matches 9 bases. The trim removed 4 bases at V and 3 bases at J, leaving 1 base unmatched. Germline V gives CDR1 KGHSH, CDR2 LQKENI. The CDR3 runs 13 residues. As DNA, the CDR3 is TGTGCCAGCTCACTGACAGGGGGCTACGAGCAGTACTTC. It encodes CASSLTGGYEQYF.

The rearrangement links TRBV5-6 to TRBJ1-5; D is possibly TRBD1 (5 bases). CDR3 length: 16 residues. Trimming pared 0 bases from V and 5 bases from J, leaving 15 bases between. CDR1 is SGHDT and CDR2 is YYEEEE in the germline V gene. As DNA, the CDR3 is TGTGCCAGCAGCTTGGGAGGGCCTCGGGGGGATCAGCCCCAGCATTTT. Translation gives CASSLGGPRGDQPQHF.

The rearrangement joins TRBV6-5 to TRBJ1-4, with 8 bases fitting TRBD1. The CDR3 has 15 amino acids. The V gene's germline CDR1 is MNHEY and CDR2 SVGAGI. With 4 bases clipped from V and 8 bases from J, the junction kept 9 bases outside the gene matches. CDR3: CASSLDREYNEKLFF. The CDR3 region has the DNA TGTGCCAGCAGTTTGGACAGGGAGTATAACGAAAAACTGTTTTTT.